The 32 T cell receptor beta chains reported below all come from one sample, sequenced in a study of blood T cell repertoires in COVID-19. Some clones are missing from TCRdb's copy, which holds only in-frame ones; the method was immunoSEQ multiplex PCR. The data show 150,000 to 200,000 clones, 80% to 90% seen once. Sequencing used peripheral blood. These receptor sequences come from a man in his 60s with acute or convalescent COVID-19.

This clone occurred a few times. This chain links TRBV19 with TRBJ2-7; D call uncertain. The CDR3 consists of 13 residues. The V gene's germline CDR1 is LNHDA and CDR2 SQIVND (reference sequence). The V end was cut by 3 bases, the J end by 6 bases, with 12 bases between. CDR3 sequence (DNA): TGTGCCAGTAGTATTAAAACCCGAGGCGAGCAGTACTTC. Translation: CASSIKTRGEQYF.

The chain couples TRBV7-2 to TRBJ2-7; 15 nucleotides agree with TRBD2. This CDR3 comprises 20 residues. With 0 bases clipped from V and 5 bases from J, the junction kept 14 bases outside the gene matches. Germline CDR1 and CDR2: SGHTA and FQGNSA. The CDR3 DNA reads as TGTGCCAGCAGCTTAGCTCCGGGACTAGCGGGAGGTTCAAGGCGGAACGAGCAGTACTTC. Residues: CASSLAPGLAGGSRRNEQYF.

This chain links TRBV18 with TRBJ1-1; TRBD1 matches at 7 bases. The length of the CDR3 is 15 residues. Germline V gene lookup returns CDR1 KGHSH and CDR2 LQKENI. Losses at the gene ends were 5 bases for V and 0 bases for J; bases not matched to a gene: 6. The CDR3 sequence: CASSGTALMNTEAFF. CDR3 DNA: TGTGCCAGCTCAGGGACAGCCCTAATGAACACTGAAGCTTTCTTT.

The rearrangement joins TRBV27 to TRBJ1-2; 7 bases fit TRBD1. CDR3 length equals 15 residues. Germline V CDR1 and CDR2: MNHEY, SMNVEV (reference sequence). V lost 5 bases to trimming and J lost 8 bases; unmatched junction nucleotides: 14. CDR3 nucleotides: TGTGCCAGCAGTATCGACAGGGCCGTATTTAAAGGCTACACCTTC. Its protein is CASSIDRAVFKGYTF.

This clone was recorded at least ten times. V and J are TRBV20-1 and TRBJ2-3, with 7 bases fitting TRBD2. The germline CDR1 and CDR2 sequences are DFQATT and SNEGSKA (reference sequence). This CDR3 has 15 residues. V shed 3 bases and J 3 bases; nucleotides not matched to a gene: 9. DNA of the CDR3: TGCAGTGCTAGTGGGCGGGGGTCAGTAACAGATACGCAGTATTTT. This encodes CSASGRGSVTDTQYF.

The CDR3 protein is CASSSGQGAYEQYF. In nucleotides, the CDR3 is TGTGCCAGCAGTTCTGGACAGGGGGCCTACGAGCAGTACTTC. This chain uses TRBV6-5 with TRBJ2-7; 10 bases fit TRBD1. The CDR3 covers 14 residues. The germline V gene encodes CDR1 MNHEY and CDR2 SVGAGI. Unmatched junction bases numbered 2, after V lost 4 bases and J lost 2 bases.

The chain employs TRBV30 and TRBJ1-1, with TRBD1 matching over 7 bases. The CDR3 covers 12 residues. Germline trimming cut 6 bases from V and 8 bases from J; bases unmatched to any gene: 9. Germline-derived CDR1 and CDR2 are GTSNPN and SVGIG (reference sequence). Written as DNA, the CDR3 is TGTGCCTGCCCCACAGGGGTTTCAGAAGCTTTCTTT. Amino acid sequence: CACPTGVSEAFF.

CDR3 DNA: TGTGCCAGCCAAGTAGGAGGGGCGAGGGCGGGCGAGCAGTACTTC. Residues: CASQVGGARAGEQYF. The gene calls are TRBV28 and TRBJ2-7, with a tentative D call TRBD2 (6 bases). CDR1 is MDHEN, CDR2 SYDVKM, per germline. The V end was cut by 8 bases, the J end by 6 bases, with 23 bases between. There are 15 residues in the CDR3.

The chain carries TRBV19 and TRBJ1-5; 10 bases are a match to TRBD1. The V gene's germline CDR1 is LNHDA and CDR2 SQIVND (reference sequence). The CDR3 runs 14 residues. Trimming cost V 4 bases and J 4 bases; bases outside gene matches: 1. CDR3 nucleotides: TGTGCCAGTAGTAGGACAGGGGGGAATCAGCCCCAGCATTTT. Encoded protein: CASSRTGGNQPQHF.

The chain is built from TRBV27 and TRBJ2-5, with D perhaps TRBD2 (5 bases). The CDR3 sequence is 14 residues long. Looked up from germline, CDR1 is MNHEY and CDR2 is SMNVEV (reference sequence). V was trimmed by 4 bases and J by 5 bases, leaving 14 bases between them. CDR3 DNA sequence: TGTGCCAGCAGTTATGGTCACGGAGGCGAGACCCAGTACTTC. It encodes CASSYGHGGETQYF.

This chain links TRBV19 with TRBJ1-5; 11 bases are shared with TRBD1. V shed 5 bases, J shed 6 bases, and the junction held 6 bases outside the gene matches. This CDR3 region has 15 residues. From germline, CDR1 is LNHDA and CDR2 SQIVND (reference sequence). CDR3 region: CASSPGQGAGQPQHF. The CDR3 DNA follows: TGTGCCAGTAGTCCCGGACAGGGGGCGGGTCAGCCCCAGCATTTT.

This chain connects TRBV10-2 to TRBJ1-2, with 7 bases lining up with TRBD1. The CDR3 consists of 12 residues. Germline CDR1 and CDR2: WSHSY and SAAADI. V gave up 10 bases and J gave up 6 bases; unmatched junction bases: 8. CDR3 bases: TGCGCCACCGAGGGGGCATCTGATGGCTACACCTTC. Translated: CATEGASDGYTF.

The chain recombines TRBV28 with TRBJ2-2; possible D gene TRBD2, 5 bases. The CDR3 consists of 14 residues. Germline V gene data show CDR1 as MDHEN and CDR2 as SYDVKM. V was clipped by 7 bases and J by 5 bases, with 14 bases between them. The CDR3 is CASTVGSGTGELFF. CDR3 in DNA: TGTGCCAGCACCGTCGGGTCGGGGACCGGGGAGCTGTTTTTT.

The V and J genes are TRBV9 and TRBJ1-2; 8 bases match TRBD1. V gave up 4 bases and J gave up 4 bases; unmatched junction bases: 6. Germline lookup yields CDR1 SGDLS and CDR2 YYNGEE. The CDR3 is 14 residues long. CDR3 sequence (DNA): TGTGCCAGCAGCTCCTCCGGGACAGGCTATGGCTACACCTTC. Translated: CASSSSGTGYGYTF.

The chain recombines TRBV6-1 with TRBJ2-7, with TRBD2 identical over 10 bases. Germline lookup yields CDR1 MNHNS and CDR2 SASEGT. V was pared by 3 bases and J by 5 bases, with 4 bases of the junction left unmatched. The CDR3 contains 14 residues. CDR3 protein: CASSDPSGRDEQYF. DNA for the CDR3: TGTGCCAGCAGTGACCCTAGCGGGAGAGACGAGCAGTACTTC.

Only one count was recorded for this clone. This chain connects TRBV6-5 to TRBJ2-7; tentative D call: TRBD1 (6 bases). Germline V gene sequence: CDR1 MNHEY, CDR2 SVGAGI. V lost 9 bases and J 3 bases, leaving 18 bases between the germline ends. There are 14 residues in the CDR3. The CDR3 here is CARRVGDRRYEQYF. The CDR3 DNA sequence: TGTGCCAGGCGGGTGGGAGACAGGCGCTACGAGCAGTACTTC.

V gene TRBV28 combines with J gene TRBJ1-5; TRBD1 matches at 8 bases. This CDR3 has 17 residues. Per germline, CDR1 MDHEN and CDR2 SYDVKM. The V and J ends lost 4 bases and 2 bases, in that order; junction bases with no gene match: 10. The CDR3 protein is CASSSPQGAPGNQPQHF. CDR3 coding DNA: TGTGCCAGCAGTTCCCCTCAGGGGGCGCCTGGCAATCAGCCCCAGCATTTT.

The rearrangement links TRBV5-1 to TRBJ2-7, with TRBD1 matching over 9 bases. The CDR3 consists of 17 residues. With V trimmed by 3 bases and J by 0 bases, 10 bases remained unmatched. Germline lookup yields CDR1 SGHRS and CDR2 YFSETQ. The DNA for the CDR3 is TGCGCCAGCAGCTCCCAACGGGACAGGGCTAACTCCTACGAGCAGTACTTC. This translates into CASSSQRDRANSYEQYF.

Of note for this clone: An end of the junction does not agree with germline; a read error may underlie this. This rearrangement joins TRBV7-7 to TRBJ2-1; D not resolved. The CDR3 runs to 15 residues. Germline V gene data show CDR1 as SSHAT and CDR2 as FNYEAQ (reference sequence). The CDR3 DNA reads TGTGCTAGCAGCTTAAACAGAAACTCCTACAATGAGCAGTTCTTC. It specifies CASSLNRNSYNEQFF.

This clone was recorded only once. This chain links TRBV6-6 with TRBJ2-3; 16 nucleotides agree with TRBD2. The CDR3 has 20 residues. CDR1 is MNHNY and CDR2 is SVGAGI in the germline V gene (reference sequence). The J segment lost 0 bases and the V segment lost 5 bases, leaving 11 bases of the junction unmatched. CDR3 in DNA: TGTGCCAGCAGTCAAAAGGGGACTAGCGGGAGGGCCGATAGCACAGATACGCAGTATTTT. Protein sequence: CASSQKGTSGRADSTDTQYF.

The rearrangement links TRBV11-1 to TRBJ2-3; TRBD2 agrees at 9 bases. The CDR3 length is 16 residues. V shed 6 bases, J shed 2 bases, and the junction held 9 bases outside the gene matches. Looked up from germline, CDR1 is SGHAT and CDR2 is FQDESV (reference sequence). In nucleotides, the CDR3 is TGTGCCAGCAGTAGCACGGGACTAGCTTTCACAGATACGCAGTATTTT. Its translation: CASSSTGLAFTDTQYF.

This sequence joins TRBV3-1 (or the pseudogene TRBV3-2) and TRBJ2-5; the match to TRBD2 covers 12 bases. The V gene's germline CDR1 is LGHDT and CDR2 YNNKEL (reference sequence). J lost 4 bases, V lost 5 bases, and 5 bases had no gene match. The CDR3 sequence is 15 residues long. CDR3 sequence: CASSEGLAGSETQYF. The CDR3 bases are TGTGCCAGCAGCGAAGGACTAGCGGGATCAGAGACCCAGTACTTC.

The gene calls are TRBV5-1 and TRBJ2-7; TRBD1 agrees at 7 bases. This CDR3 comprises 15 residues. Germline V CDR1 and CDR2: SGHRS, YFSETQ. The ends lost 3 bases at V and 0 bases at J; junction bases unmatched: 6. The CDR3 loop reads CASSSGQTSSYEQYF. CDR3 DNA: TGCGCCAGCAGCTCGGGACAGACAAGCTCCTACGAGCAGTACTTC.

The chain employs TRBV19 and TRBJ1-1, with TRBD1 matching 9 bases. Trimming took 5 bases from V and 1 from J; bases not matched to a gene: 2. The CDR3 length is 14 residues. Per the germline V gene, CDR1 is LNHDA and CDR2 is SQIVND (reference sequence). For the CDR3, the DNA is TGTGCCAGTAGTGGGACAGGGCCGAACACTGAAGCTTTCTTT. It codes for CASSGTGPNTEAFF.

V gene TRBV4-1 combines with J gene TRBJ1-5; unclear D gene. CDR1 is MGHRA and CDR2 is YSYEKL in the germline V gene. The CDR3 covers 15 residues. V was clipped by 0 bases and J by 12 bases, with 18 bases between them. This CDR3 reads CASSQERGLNRHQHF. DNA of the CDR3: TGCGCCAGCAGCCAAGAACGGGGTTTGAATAGACACCAGCATTTT.

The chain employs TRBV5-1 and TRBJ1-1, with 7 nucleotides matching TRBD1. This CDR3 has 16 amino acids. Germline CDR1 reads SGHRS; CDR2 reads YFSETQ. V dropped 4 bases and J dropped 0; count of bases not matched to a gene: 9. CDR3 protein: CASSLLGGTVNTEAFF. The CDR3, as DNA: TGCGCCAGCAGCCTCCTAGGGGGCACAGTGAACACTGAAGCTTTCTTT.

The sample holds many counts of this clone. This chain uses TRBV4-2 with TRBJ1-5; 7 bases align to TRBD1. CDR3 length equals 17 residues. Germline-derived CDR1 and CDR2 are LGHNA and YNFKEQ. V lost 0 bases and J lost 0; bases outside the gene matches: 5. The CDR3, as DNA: TGTGCCAGCAGCCAAGATCAAGACAGGGCTAGCAATCAGCCCCAGCATTTT. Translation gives CASSQDQDRASNQPQHF.

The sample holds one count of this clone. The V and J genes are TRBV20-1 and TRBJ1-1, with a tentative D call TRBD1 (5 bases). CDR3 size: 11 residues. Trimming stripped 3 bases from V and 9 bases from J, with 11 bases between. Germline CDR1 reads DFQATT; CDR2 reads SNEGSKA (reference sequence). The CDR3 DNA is TGCAGTGCTAGTACAGGATCCCAAGCTTTCTTT. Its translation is CSASTGSQAFF.

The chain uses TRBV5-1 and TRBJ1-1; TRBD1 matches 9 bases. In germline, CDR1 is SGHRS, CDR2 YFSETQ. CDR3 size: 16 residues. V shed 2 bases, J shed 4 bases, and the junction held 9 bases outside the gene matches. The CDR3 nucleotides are TGCGCCAGCAGCTTATCCGGGACAGGGATGAGCACTGAAGCTTTCTTT. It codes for CASSLSGTGMSTEAFF.

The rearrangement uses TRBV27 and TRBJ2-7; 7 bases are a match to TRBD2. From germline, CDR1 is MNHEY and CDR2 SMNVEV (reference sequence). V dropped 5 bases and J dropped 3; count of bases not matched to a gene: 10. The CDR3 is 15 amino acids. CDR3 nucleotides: TGTGCCAGCAGTGCGCCCCAGCGGGGCAACTACGAGCAGTACTTC. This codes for CASSAPQRGNYEQYF.

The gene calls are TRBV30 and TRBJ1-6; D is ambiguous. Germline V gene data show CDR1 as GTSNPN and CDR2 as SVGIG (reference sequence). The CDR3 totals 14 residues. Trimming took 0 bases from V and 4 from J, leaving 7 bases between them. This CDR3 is CAWSVGGYNSPLHF. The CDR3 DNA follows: TGTGCCTGGAGTGTAGGAGGGTATAATTCACCCCTCCACTTT.

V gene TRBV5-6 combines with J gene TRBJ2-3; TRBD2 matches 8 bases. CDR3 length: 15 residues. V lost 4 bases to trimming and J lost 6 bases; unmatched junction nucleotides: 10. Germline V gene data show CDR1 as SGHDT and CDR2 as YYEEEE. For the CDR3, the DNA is TGTGCCAGCAGCCTCCGCACTAGCGGCCTGGATACGCAGTATTTT. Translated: CASSLRTSGLDTQYF.